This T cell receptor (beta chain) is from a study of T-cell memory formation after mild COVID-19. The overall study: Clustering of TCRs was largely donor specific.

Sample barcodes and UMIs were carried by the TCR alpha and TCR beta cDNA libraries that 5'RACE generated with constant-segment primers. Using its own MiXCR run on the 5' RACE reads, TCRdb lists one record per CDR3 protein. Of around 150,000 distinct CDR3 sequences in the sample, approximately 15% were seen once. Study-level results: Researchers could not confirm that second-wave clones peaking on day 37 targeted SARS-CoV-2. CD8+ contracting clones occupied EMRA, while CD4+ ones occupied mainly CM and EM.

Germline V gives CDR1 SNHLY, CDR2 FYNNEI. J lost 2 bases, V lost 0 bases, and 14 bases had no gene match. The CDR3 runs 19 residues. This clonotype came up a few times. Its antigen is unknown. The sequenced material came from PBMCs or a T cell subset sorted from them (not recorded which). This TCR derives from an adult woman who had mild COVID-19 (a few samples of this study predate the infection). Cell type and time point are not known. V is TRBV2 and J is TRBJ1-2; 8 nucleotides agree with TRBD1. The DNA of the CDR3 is TGTGCCAGCAGTGAAGCGCTTCGGCCCGTAGACAGGGGCAACTATGGCTACACCTTC. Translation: CASSEALRPVDRGNYGYTF.